These T cell receptor beta chains were read from a single sample in a study of technical replicates of blood from a few donors. Generated by immunoSEQ multiplex PCR, the TCRdb table keeps only in-frame clones and is missing some. The table lists around 70,000 clones, around 97% of them singletons, with roughly 0.21% in the top ten. The sequencing input was T cells isolated from PBMCs. These receptors originate from a human donor in good health. Both conserved end residues are trimmed from each CDR3. Size tells how often a clone was seen (once, few, many) or the class of an expanded clone, and some rows leave it out.

v_call,clone_size,j_call,cdr3_aa
TRBV6-6,NA,TRBJ2-1,ASSRTGTGLHEQF
TRBV7-2,NA,TRBJ2-2,ARQGRENLGELF
TRBV10-1,NA,TRBJ2-7,ASSDRRGEQY
TRBV1,NA,TRBJ2-7,TSSQGFERRLRYYEQY
TRBV7-9,NA,TRBJ1-5,ASSLGRGAGSNQPQH
TRBV9,NA,TRBJ2-2,ASSVVSAGELF
TRBV9,NA,TRBJ1-4,ASSPRGGGGEKLF
TRBV11-2,NA,TRBJ1-1,ASSFVTVTEAF
TRBV7-9,NA,TRBJ2-5,ASNLAIGGPGETQY
TRBV25-1,NA,TRBJ1-3,ATIGGSYGNTIY
TRBV5-1,NA,TRBJ2-7,ASSPTLRGQGASEQY
TRBV2,NA,TRBJ2-5,ASSGQLKQETQY
TRBV13,NA,TRBJ2-2,ASSAMPGGGELF
TRBV28,NA,TRBJ2-7,ASSLREGLDEQY
TRBV25-1,NA,TRBJ1-4,ASSGQPTGVNEKLF
TRBV11-2,NA,TRBJ2-7,ASSSGVRYEQY
TRBV6-4,NA,TRBJ1-5,ASSERTGVQPQH
TRBV4-1,NA,TRBJ2-1,ASSQEGAGVAYNEQF
TRBV6-5,NA,TRBJ2-1,ASSGLAGDLDEQF
TRBV5-1,NA,TRBJ2-7,ASTDGTGGYEQY
TRBV2,NA,TRBJ2-5,ASSVAGGFIETQY
TRBV7-5,NA,TRBJ2-7,VRSLNLAGLLDEQY
TRBV27,NA,TRBJ2-1,ASSFGLAGSNEQF
TRBV7-9,NA,TRBJ2-3,ASSLGGVSSGIADTQY
TRBV6-1,NA,TRBJ2-7,ASSSITYEQY
TRBV2,NA,TRBJ2-1,ASDPGSYLTYNEQF
TRBV10-3,NA,TRBJ2-1,AISESSGGALNEQF
TRBV19,once,TRBJ1-2,ASSMGDSYGYT
TRBV10-3,NA,TRBJ2-3,AISEARGATDTQY
TRBV28,NA,TRBJ2-7,ASSLSGTAWYEQY
TRBV9,NA,TRBJ2-5,ASSGLGGAGETQY
TRBV4-1,NA,TRBJ2-7,ASSQADVTSGRRYEQY
TRBV14,NA,TRBJ2-7,ASSPNIGQTSYEQY
TRBV6-1,NA,TRBJ2-7,ASRGTGGFTYEQY
TRBV6-1,NA,TRBJ2-7,ASSPRDRDYEQY
TRBV4-1,NA,TRBJ2-2,ASSQGRANTGELF
TRBV14,NA,TRBJ2-2,ASSQAGAGGELF
TRBV6-5,NA,TRBJ2-1,ASSSLNEQF
TRBV7-9,NA,TRBJ2-2,ASLTGYRAGELF
TRBV28,NA,TRBJ1-2,ASSSDRGRNT
TRBV2,NA,TRBJ1-5,ASRRTGNQPQH
TRBV5-4,NA,TRBJ2-3,ASSLAGLAKPTDTQY
TRBV6-5,NA,TRBJ1-1,ASRASGGNTEAF
TRBV29-1,NA,TRBJ2-1,SVQGRATYNEQF
TRBV6-1,once,TRBJ1-2,ASSEIEGARYGYT
TRBV12-2,NA,TRBJ2-7,PTLSLATKTYEQY
TRBV19,NA,TRBJ1-2,ASSLSGYGYT
TRBV5-1,NA,TRBJ2-1,ASSWGLAGGYVGEQF
TRBV19,few,TRBJ2-7,ASSIAGYEQY
TRBV9,NA,TRBJ2-1,ASSASGGGYNEQF
TRBV6-1,NA,TRBJ1-5,ASSESTGSNQPQH
TRBV6-6,NA,TRBJ2-4,ASRETGLGQNIQY